A single sample gave rise to the 32 T cell receptor beta chains below, sequenced in a study of blood T cells in healthy people across ages. PCR was performed a second time for about 6 to 12 cycles using a sample-barcoded 5' primer and a J-beta primer mix. TCRdb itself ran the 5' RACE reads through MiXCR, one entry per CDR3 protein. The table lists approximately 830,000 distinct CDR3 sequences, approximately 65% of them singletons. The specimen was blood. The receptors were sampled from a man younger than 45 in good health.

This clonotype was observed a handful of times. J is TRBJ2-3 and V is TRBV7-3; the match to TRBD1 covers 9 bases. Germline assignment: CDR1 SGHTA and CDR2 FQGTGA. The length of the CDR3 is 14 residues. V was pared by 5 bases and J by 3 bases, with 3 bases of the junction left unmatched. Here the CDR3 DNA reads TGTGCCAGCAGCCGGACAGGGGAGACAGATACGCAGTATTTT. Amino acid sequence: CASSRTGETDTQYF. Looking up the rest from reference TRBV7-3 and TRBJ2-3 gives the full variable domain: GAGVSQTPSNKVTEKGKYVELRCDPISGHTALYWYRQSLGQGPEFLIYFQGTGAADDSGLPNDRFFAVRPEGSVSTLKIQRTERGDSAVYLCASSRTGETDTQYFGPGTRLTVL.

The rearrangement links TRBV6-2 or TRBV6-3 to TRBJ2-5, with TRBD1 matching over 9 bases. The better agreement between TRBJ2-7 and the DNA end casts doubt on the J call. Germline V CDR1 and CDR2: MNHEY, SVGEGT. CDR3 length: 14 amino acids. CDR3 nucleotides: TGTGCCAGCAGTTACACCGGGACAGGGATCGAGCAGTACTTC. Encoded protein: CASSYTGTGIEQYF.

This clonotype came up a few times. V and J are TRBV5-6 and TRBJ1-2; D gene ambiguous. V was trimmed by 0 bases and J by 4 bases, leaving 13 bases between them. There are 15 residues in the CDR3. Germline CDR1 and CDR2: SGHDT and YYEEEE. The chain's CDR3 is CASSLGSGFSYGYTF. The CDR3 nucleotides read TGTGCCAGCAGCTTGGGAAGTGGGTTCAGCTATGGCTACACCTTC.

The V gene is TRBV12-3 or TRBV12-4, the J gene TRBJ2-1; D unclear. This CDR3 spans 13 amino acids. V shed 6 bases and J shed 6 bases, with 12 bases lying between them. The CDR3 DNA reads TGTGCCAGCAGCCCGGTCGGAATCAATGAGCAGTTCTTC. As protein: CASSPVGINEQFF.

The CDR3 region is CATSRDRNGETQYF. The CDR3 DNA follows: TGTGCCACCAGCAGAGACAGGAACGGGGAGACCCAGTACTTC. The chain links TRBV15 to TRBJ2-5; no firm D call. The germline V gene has CDR1 LNHNV and CDR2 YYDKDF (reference sequence). V lost 0 bases and J lost 5, with 10 bases in between. The CDR3 has 14 residues.

The chain uses TRBV20-1 and TRBJ2-7; D remains ambiguous. The CDR3 spans 13 residues. In germline, CDR1 is DFQATT, CDR2 SNEGSKA (reference sequence). V lost 0 bases and J lost 2, with 8 bases in between. The CDR3 reads CSAREGQTYEQYF. The DNA for the CDR3 is TGCAGTGCTAGAGAGGGCCAAACCTACGAGCAGTACTTC.

The chain employs TRBV9 and TRBJ2-2; 8 bases are shared with TRBD1. This CDR3 has 17 residues. J was trimmed by 4 bases and V by 3 bases; bases with no gene match: 11. Germline lookup yields CDR1 SGDLS and CDR2 YYNGEE. The CDR3 loop reads CASSAGQGRLSTGELFF. DNA of the CDR3: TGTGCCAGCAGCGCCGGACAGGGTCGGTTGAGCACCGGGGAGCTGTTTTTT.

This chain uses TRBV12-3 or TRBV12-4 with TRBJ2-7; 11 nucleotides align to TRBD1. The CDR3 consists of 17 residues. V was clipped by 6 bases and J by 2 bases; unmatched bases: 12. The CDR3 reads CASSYLPGTGGTYEQYF. The CDR3 bases are TGTGCCAGCAGCTATCTACCGGGGACAGGGGGTACCTACGAGCAGTACTTC.

The gene calls are TRBV2 and TRBJ1-2; possible D gene TRBD1, 5 bases. Germline V CDR1 and CDR2: SNHLY, FYNNEI. V lost 4 bases and J lost 8, with 11 bases in between. This CDR3 contains 12 residues. The DNA of the CDR3 is TGTGCCAGCAGTGTTAGACAGTACGGCTACACCTTC. Translation gives CASSVRQYGYTF.

The chain couples TRBV25-1 to TRBJ2-7; TRBD1 agrees at 7 bases. The junction had 7 bases not matched to a gene; V was cut back by 3 bases and J by 2 bases. The CDR3 totals 15 residues. CDR1 is MGHDK, CDR2 SYGVNS, per germline. CDR3 sequence reads: CASSEVGQDTYEQYF. DNA of the CDR3: TGTGCCAGCAGTGAGGTTGGACAGGACACCTACGAGCAGTACTTC.

J is TRBJ2-1 and V is TRBV5-1; perhaps TRBD1 as D (6 bases). V gave up 4 bases and J gave up 4 bases, with 15 bases separating them. Germline values: CDR1 SGHRS, CDR2 YFSETQ. The length of the CDR3 is 15 residues. CDR3 coding DNA: TGCGCCAGCAGCCTTCGTGGACAGTATTACAATGAGCAGTTCTTC. Protein product: CASSLRGQYYNEQFF.

Here the CDR3 reads CASSQLAGGTGELFF. In DNA form, the CDR3 reads TGTGCCAGCAGCCAACTAGCGGGGGGAACCGGGGAGCTGTTTTTT. The J gene is TRBJ2-2, the V gene TRBV7-2; 12 positions match TRBD2. The germline V gene encodes CDR1 SGHTA and CDR2 FQGNSA. Trimming removed 5 bases from V and 5 bases from J; junction bases left unmatched: 3. The CDR3 consists of 15 residues.

This clonotype has a handful of counts. The chain links TRBV6-5 to TRBJ2-1, with D perhaps matching TRBD1 (6 bases). V lost 8 bases and J lost 9, with 14 bases in between. The germline V gene encodes CDR1 MNHEY and CDR2 SVGAGI. The CDR3 covers 12 residues. CDR3 protein: CASDQGKGEQFF. CDR3 nucleotide sequence: TGTGCCAGCGACCAGGGGAAGGGTGAGCAGTTCTTC.

A few counts support this clonotype. This rearrangement joins TRBV7-2 to TRBJ2-7, with 7 bases lining up with TRBD1. Losses at the gene ends were 5 bases for V and 7 bases for J; bases not matched to a gene: 11. This CDR3 comprises 14 residues. Germline V gene sequence: CDR1 SGHTA, CDR2 FQGNSA. The CDR3 bases are TGTGCCAGCAGCCGACAGGGCTGGTCCTCGGAGCAGTACTTC. Translated, it gives CASSRQGWSSEQYF. The variable domain in full, completed from reference TRBV7-2 and TRBJ2-7, reads GAGVSQSPSNKVTEKGKDVELRCDPISGHTALYWYRQSLGQGLEFLIYFQGNSAPDKSGLPSDRFSAERTGGSVSTLTIQRTQQEDSAVYLCASSRQGWSSEQYFGPGTRLTVT.

This sequence joins TRBV10-2 and TRBJ2-5, with 10 bases that match TRBD2. Germline assignment: CDR1 WSHSY and CDR2 SAAADI. After removal of 3 bases from V and 2 bases from J, the junction contained 6 bases not matched to a gene. The CDR3 runs 16 residues. In nucleotides, the CDR3 is TGCGCCAGCAGTGATTTAGCGGGGGGTGGGCAAGAGACCCAGTACTTC. This codes for CASSDLAGGGQETQYF.

The chain employs TRBV20-1 and TRBJ2-1, with 11 bases aligning to TRBD2. Germline V gene sequence: CDR1 DFQATT, CDR2 SNEGSKA (reference sequence). CDR3 length: 14 amino acids. CDR3 region: CSGRIAGGLNEQFF. In DNA, the CDR3 is TGCAGCGGCCGAATAGCGGGGGGGCTCAATGAGCAGTTCTTC.

The chain combines TRBV27 with TRBJ2-3; a weak D match, TRBD1 (5 bases). Germline V lookup: CDR1 MNHEY, CDR2 SMNVEV (reference sequence). The V end lost 6 bases, the J end lost 5 bases, and 12 bases lay between the germline ends. This CDR3 comprises 13 residues. The CDR3 region is CASSPPQGDTQYF. CDR3 in DNA: TGTGCCAGCAGCCCCCCGCAGGGAGATACGCAGTATTTT.

This clonotype was seen once. The V gene is TRBV4-1, the J gene TRBJ2-7; 10 positions match TRBD1. TRBJ2-5 matches the DNA end more closely, so the J call is doubtful. This CDR3 has 16 amino acids. Germline values: CDR1 MGHRA, CDR2 YSYEKL. In nucleotides, the CDR3 is TGCGCCAGCAGCCGAAACTGGGGACAGGGGAAAGAGACCCAGTACTTC. It is translated as CASSRNWGQGKETQYF.

Of note for this clonotype: Mismatch with germline at one junction end may stem from a read error. The V gene is TRBV4-2, the J gene TRBJ1-2, with TRBD1 as a possible D gene (5 bases). This CDR3 has 16 amino acids. Per germline, CDR1 LGHNA and CDR2 YNFKEQ. CDR3 protein: CASNQEAGSLGYGYTF. The DNA of the CDR3 is TGTGCCAGCAACCAAGAGGCAGGGTCCCTCGGCTATGGCTACACCTTC.

The chain recombines TRBV20-1 with TRBJ2-1, with 9 nucleotides matching TRBD2. Germline loops: CDR1 DFQATT, CDR2 SNEGSKA (reference sequence). This CDR3 has 15 residues. V gave up 8 bases and J gave up 0 bases; unmatched junction bases: 8. CDR3 coding DNA: TGCAGTCCATCCGCGCGGGGGGGCTCCTACAATGAGCAGTTCTTC. Translating gives CSPSARGGSYNEQFF.

The chain recombines TRBV6-6 with TRBJ2-7, with D possibly called TRBD1 or TRBD2 (5 bases each). The germline CDR1 and CDR2 sequences are MNHNY and SVGAGI (reference sequence). Trimming left V 10 bases short and J 2 bases short, with 9 bases between. CDR3 size: 11 residues. The CDR3 bases are TGTGCCACCAAGGGACCCTACGAGCAGTACTTC. Encoded protein: CATKGPYEQYF.

The chain links TRBV27 to TRBJ2-3, with D uncertain. CDR1 and CDR2 (germline): MNHEY, SMNVEV (reference sequence). The CDR3 covers 14 residues. The V end was cut by 5 bases, the J end by 6 bases, with 15 bases between. The CDR3: CASSRTYHTDTQYF. CDR3 nucleotide sequence: TGTGCCAGCAGTCGAACTTACCACACTGATACGCAGTATTTT.

The rearrangement joins TRBV29-1 to TRBJ2-3; TRBD2 agrees at 10 bases. The CDR3 contains 16 residues. With 1 base clipped from V and 6 bases from J, the junction kept 10 bases outside the gene matches. CDR1 and CDR2 from the germline V gene are SQVTM and ANQGSEA. The CDR3 sequence is CSVEGGEAGGPDTQYF. The CDR3 DNA reads TGCAGCGTTGAAGGAGGTGAAGCGGGGGGGCCGGATACGCAGTATTTT.

This clonotype was observed many times. The V call is TRBV7-9, the J call TRBJ2-4, with unresolved D. The germline V gene encodes CDR1 SEHNR and CDR2 FQNEAQ (reference sequence). The CDR3 loop spans 13 amino acids. The V end lost 2 bases, the J end lost 4 bases, and 6 bases lay between the germline ends. CDR3 loop: CASSLRQKNIQYF. The DNA for the CDR3 is TGTGCCAGCAGCTTAAGGCAGAAAAACATTCAGTACTTC.

The genes are TRBV6-2 or TRBV6-3 and TRBJ1-4; D is unresolved. The CDR3 is 14 residues long. Trimming removed 5 bases at V and 5 bases at J, with 12 bases between. From germline, CDR1 is MNHEY and CDR2 SVGEGT. CDR3 in DNA: TGTGCCAGCAGTACCCTCGGGCAGAATGAAAAACTGTTTTTT. Protein: CASSTLGQNEKLFF.

The chain recombines TRBV29-1 with TRBJ2-1; D is ambiguous. The CDR3 spans 11 residues. Germline-derived CDR1 and CDR2 are SQVTM and ANQGSEA. Trimming took 6 bases from V and 10 from J, leaving 13 bases between them. CDR3 sequence reads: CSVHPLEEQFF. CDR3 bases: TGCAGCGTCCATCCCCTCGAGGAGCAGTTCTTC.

This clonotype was counted only a few times. The gene calls are TRBV29-1 and TRBJ2-3, with TRBD1 matching over 8 bases. Looked up from germline, CDR1 is SQVTM and CDR2 is ANQGSEA. The CDR3 totals 14 residues. The V segment lost 7 bases and the J segment 2 bases; nucleotides outside the gene matches: 8. The CDR3 region is CSAGQGLVTDTQYF. The CDR3 bases are TGCAGCGCCGGACAGGGACTGGTCACAGATACGCAGTATTTT.

V gene TRBV25-1 combines with J gene TRBJ2-5, with 8 bases identical to TRBD2. The end of the DNA aligns better with TRBJ2-7, so the J call may be wrong. The CDR3 consists of 15 residues. From germline, CDR1 is MGHDK and CDR2 SYGVNS. CDR3 nucleotides: TGTGCCAGCAGGGACGGGGGGGGCATTGGGTACGAGCAGTACTTC. Its protein product is CASRDGGGIGYEQYF.

The chain recombines TRBV5-6 with TRBJ2-4; D might be TRBD1 (5 bases). V was pared by 0 bases and J by 0 bases, with 13 bases between. The CDR3 has 17 amino acids. Germline V gene sequence: CDR1 SGHDT, CDR2 YYEEEE. The CDR3 is CASSLGARGRAKNIQYF. The CDR3 coding sequence is TGTGCCAGCAGCTTGGGTGCAAGGGGAAGAGCCAAAAACATTCAGTACTTC. Supplemented by reference TRBV5-6 and TRBJ2-4, the full variable domain reads DAGVTQSPTHLIKTRGQQVTLRCSPKSGHDTVSWYQQALGQGPQFIFQYYEEEERQRGNFPDRFSGHQFPNYSSELNVNALLLGDSALYLCASSLGARGRAKNIQYFGAGTRLSVL.

The genes are TRBV7-3 and TRBJ1-6; possibly TRBD1 for D (6 bases). Germline CDR1 reads SGHTA; CDR2 reads FQGTGA. The CDR3 is 14 amino acids. Deletions cut 0 bases from V and 13 bases from J, with 13 bases between. The CDR3 DNA reads TGTGCCAGCAGCTTAACGGGGGGCGGTGGGCCCCTCCACTTT. Residues: CASSLTGGGGPLHF.

V and J are TRBV20-1 and TRBJ2-5; possibly TRBD1 for D (6 bases). TRBJ2-7 matches the DNA end more closely, so the J call is doubtful. The CDR3 contains 19 residues. The germline gives CDR1 DFQATT, CDR2 SNEGSKA (reference sequence). The CDR3 nucleotides are TGCAGTGCTAGAGATCGTGCAGGGGACCTCTTCCCGTTCCACTACGAGCAGTACTTC. This encodes CSARDRAGDLFPFHYEQYF.

This clonotype was detected ten times or more. This chain uses TRBV3-1 with TRBJ2-5; weak D call: TRBD1 (6 bases). The CDR3 consists of 14 residues. Trimming shortened V by 1 base and J by 5 bases, and 11 bases separated the two germline ends. Germline CDR1 and CDR2: LGHDT and YNNKEL (reference sequence). The CDR3 coding sequence is TGTGCCAGCAGCCAAGGGCCAGGGGTGGAGACCCAGTACTTC. Protein product: CASSQGPGVETQYF.